The next 21 T cell receptor beta chains were all read from a single sample in a study of response to subunit inactivated influenza vaccine. TCRdb redid the calling of the RT-PCR reads with MiXCR, one entry per CDR3 protein. Of 650,000 or so distinct CDR3 sequences listed, 12% to 15% are singletons. The source was PBMCs from blood, collected around two weeks before vaccination. The receptors stem from a man aged 45 to 65 who received an inactivated influenza vaccine.

This clonotype has only a few counts. V gene TRBV6-5 combines with J gene TRBJ1-4, with D tentatively TRBD1 (6 bases). The germline V gene encodes CDR1 MNHEY and CDR2 SVGAGI. The V and J ends lost 2 bases and 7 bases respectively, with 14 bases between them. The CDR3 length is 15 residues. CDR3 DNA sequence: TGTGCCAGCAGTTACGAACAGGGAGTCGGTGAAAAACTGTTTTTT. This sequence encodes CASSYEQGVGEKLFF.

This clonotype was observed a few times. The chain uses TRBV12-3 or TRBV12-4 and TRBJ1-2; D unclear. Trimming left V 2 bases short and J 0 bases short, with 4 bases between. CDR3 length equals 13 residues. CDR3 residues: CASSLPTNYGYTF. The CDR3 DNA is TGTGCCAGCAGTTTACCCACTAACTATGGCTACACCTTC.

In its sample, this clonotype was seen a few times. The chain combines TRBV27 with TRBJ2-3; D remains unclear. Trimming took off 4 bases at V and 3 bases at J, with 11 bases between the two ends. The CDR3 is made up of 14 amino acids. In germline, CDR1 is MNHEY, CDR2 SMNVEV (reference sequence). Written as DNA, the CDR3 is TGTGCCAGCAGTTATTTAACCTCAACAGATACGCAGTATTTT. Its translation is CASSYLTSTDTQYF.

The V gene is TRBV4-3, the J gene TRBJ2-1; TRBD2 aligns across 8 bases. V was clipped by 4 bases and J by 6 bases; unmatched bases: 11. Germline loops: CDR1 LGHNA, CDR2 YSLEER. The CDR3 loop spans 16 amino acids. CDR3 in amino acids: CASSRLATSASNEQFF. DNA for the CDR3: TGCGCCAGCAGCCGCCTAGCGACTAGCGCTTCCAATGAGCAGTTCTTC.

This chain uses TRBV2 with TRBJ2-7; D may be TRBD1 (5 bases). V was trimmed by 2 bases and J by 4 bases, leaving 9 bases between them. Germline V gene sequence: CDR1 SNHLY, CDR2 FYNNEI. The CDR3 has 13 residues. CDR3 sequence reads: CASSEIQGYEQYF. The CDR3 DNA sequence: TGTGCCAGCAGTGAAATTCAGGGATACGAGCAGTACTTC.

V gene TRBV20-1 combines with J gene TRBJ1-1; D ambiguous. Germline CDR1 is DFQATT and CDR2 is SNEGSKA (reference sequence). The CDR3 is made up of 11 amino acids. The DNA for the CDR3 is TGCAGACCCGAGCGACACACTGAAGCTTTCTTT. This sequence encodes CRPERHTEAFF.

This clonotype occurred a few times. The V and J genes are TRBV5-1 and TRBJ2-5; the D gene is possibly TRBD1 (5 bases). The length of the CDR3 is 14 residues. The V and J ends lost 7 bases and 3 bases respectively, with 16 bases between them. CDR1 and CDR2 from the germline V gene are SGHRS and YFSETQ. In DNA form, the CDR3 reads TGCGCCAGCTACCAGGGCAAGGAAAAAGAGACCCAGTACTTC. Its translation: CASYQGKEKETQYF.

The chain employs TRBV4-2 and TRBJ2-7, with D tentatively TRBD2 (5 bases). V was shortened by 2 bases and J by 6 bases, with 11 bases between the two germline ends. CDR1 is LGHNA and CDR2 is YNFKEQ in the germline V gene. This CDR3 spans 13 amino acids. CDR3 loop: CASSQPLVSEQYF. In DNA form, the CDR3 reads TGTGCCAGCAGCCAACCACTAGTTTCCGAGCAGTACTTC.

This clonotype was seen at least ten times. Here the CDR3 DNA reads TGTGCCAGCAGTCAAAACAATCAGCCCCAGCATTTT. Its protein product is CASSQNNQPQHF. V is TRBV7-9 and J is TRBJ1-5; D is unresolved. Germline V gene data show CDR1 as SEHNR and CDR2 as FQNEAQ (reference sequence). This CDR3 has 12 residues. Trimming cost V 6 bases and J 3 bases, with 6 bases left between them.

The chain has TRBV5-1 and TRBJ2-5; no clear D gene. V lost 4 bases and J 5 bases, leaving 18 bases between the germline ends. CDR1 is SGHRS, CDR2 YFSETQ, per germline. The CDR3 has 15 residues. CDR3 in DNA: TGCGCCAGCAGCCTAGACCCCGTCCGATACGAGACCCAGTACTTC. It is translated as CASSLDPVRYETQYF.

This clonotype was counted a few times. The J gene is TRBJ2-2, the V gene TRBV5-6; D is ambiguous. This CDR3 comprises 15 residues. From germline, CDR1 is SGHDT and CDR2 YYEEEE. Between the trimmed V and J ends, which lost 4 bases and 4 bases, there was a span of 14 bases. For the CDR3, the DNA is TGTGCCAGCAGCCCCACGGGCAGACCCACCGGGGAGCTGTTTTTT. Translating gives CASSPTGRPTGELFF.

In this sample, this clonotype turned up a few times. The chain is built from TRBV14 and TRBJ2-1, with unresolved D. Deletions cut 0 bases from V and 5 bases from J, with 8 bases between. CDR1 and CDR2 (germline): SGHDN, FVKESK. CDR3 length: 14 residues. The CDR3 DNA reads as TGTGCCAGCAGCCAAGATGTCTGGGACAATGAGCAGTTCTTC. Protein sequence: CASSQDVWDNEQFF. Using reference TRBV14 and TRBJ2-1 for the parts outside the CDR3, the full variable domain is EAGVTQFPSHSVIEKGQTVTLRCDPISGHDNLYWYRRVMGKEIKFLLHFVKESKQDESGMPNNRFLAERTGGTYSTLKVQPAELEDSGVYFCASSQDVWDNEQFFGPGTRLTVL.

The gene calls are TRBV5-1 and TRBJ2-1, with TRBD2 matching 8 bases. J gave up 5 bases and V 3 bases, and 7 bases lay outside the gene matches. Germline V lookup: CDR1 SGHRS, CDR2 YFSETQ. The length of the CDR3 is 15 residues. The CDR3 here is CASSWSGGGDNEQFF. In nucleotides, the CDR3 is TGCGCCAGCAGCTGGAGCGGGGGCGGCGACAATGAGCAGTTCTTC. Full variable domain (outside the CDR3, taken from reference TRBV5-1 and TRBJ2-1): KAGVTQTPRYLIKTRGQQVTLSCSPISGHRSVSWYQQTPGQGLQFLFEYFSETQRNKGNFPGRFSGRQFSNSRSEMNVSTLELGDSALYLCASSWSGGGDNEQFFGPGTRLTVL.

This clonotype was observed a handful of times. The chain recombines TRBV6-1 with TRBJ2-7, with 7 nucleotides matching TRBD1. The CDR3 is made up of 15 amino acids. V was pared by 5 bases and J by 2 bases, with 9 bases of the junction left unmatched. The germline CDR1 and CDR2 sequences are MNHNS and SASEGT. CDR3 sequence: CASSRSRDSPYEQYF. CDR3 nucleotides: TGTGCCAGCAGTCGGTCCCGGGACAGCCCCTACGAGCAGTACTTC.

This clonotype was counted between two and nine times. The chain is built from TRBV6-2 or TRBV6-3 and TRBJ2-5; D call uncertain. The germline V gene has CDR1 MNHEY and CDR2 SVGEGT. With 4 bases removed from V and 5 bases from J, the gap between germline ends came to 11 bases. The CDR3 length is 13 residues. DNA of the CDR3: TGTGCCAGCAGTTCCATGATCGGGGAGACCCAGTACTTC. The encoded protein is CASSSMIGETQYF.

The genes are TRBV28 and TRBJ2-3, with unresolved D. The CDR3 contains 13 residues. The V and J ends lost 4 bases and 2 bases respectively, with 7 bases between them. Germline CDR1 and CDR2: MDHEN and SYDVKM. CDR3 residues: CASSSPFTDTQYF. CDR3 nucleotides: TGTGCCAGCAGTTCTCCCTTCACAGATACGCAGTATTTT.

The chain uses TRBV20-1 and TRBJ1-5, with 9 bases lining up with TRBD1. The germline CDR1 and CDR2 sequences are DFQATT and SNEGSKA (reference sequence). V shed 1 base, J shed 4 bases, and the junction held 5 bases outside the gene matches. The CDR3 totals 15 residues. Here the CDR3 DNA reads TGCAGTGCTAGAGCCGGCGGGACAGGGAATCAGCCCCAGCATTTT. As protein: CSARAGGTGNQPQHF.

Ten or more counts support this clonotype. The chain has TRBV6-2 or TRBV6-3 and TRBJ2-1; D remains unclear. Germline V lookup: CDR1 MNHEY, CDR2 SVGEGT. The V and J ends lost 6 bases and 8 bases respectively, with 17 bases between them. There are 14 residues in the CDR3. The CDR3 here is CASRPRTPWDEQFF. For the CDR3, the DNA is TGTGCCAGCAGGCCAAGGACCCCCTGGGATGAGCAGTTCTTC.

V usage is TRBV11-2 and J usage is TRBJ2-7; 8 positions match TRBD1. Germline CDR1 reads SGHAT; CDR2 reads FQNNGV. The CDR3 runs to 16 residues. V lost 4 bases and J lost 4; bases outside the gene matches: 12. CDR3 nucleotides: TGTGCCAGCAGCTCCACCATCGGACAGGGAATATACGAGCAGTACTTC. Protein product: CASSSTIGQGIYEQYF.

This clonotype was seen a few times. CDR3 protein: CASSPRSAGGLYNEQFF. The CDR3 DNA sequence: TGTGCCAGCAGCCCTCGTTCAGCGGGGGGACTGTACAATGAGCAGTTCTTC. The chain recombines TRBV3-1 with TRBJ2-1, with 9 bases matching TRBD2. This CDR3 has 17 amino acids. The junction had 11 bases not matched to a gene; V was cut back by 4 bases and J by 4 bases. Germline CDR1 is LGHDT and CDR2 is YNNKEL (reference sequence).

With respect to this clonotype: Since a much larger clone is just one base distant, this may be a read error. The chain combines TRBV28 with TRBJ1-1, with no clear D. This CDR3 is 14 amino acids long. The ends were cut back, 6 bases at V and 6 bases at J, with 17 bases in the middle. Germline loops: CDR1 MDHEN, CDR2 SYDVKM. The CDR3 is CASRAAQQTSEAFF. The CDR3 DNA is TGTGCCAGCAGAGCAGCCCAACAGACCTCTGAAGCTTTCTTT.